The 15 T cell receptor beta chains reported below all come from one sample, sequenced in a study of cytomegalovirus exposure and HLA in healthy donors. Use of 60 Vbeta and 13 Jbeta primers characterized the PCR. Only in-frame clones appear in the TCRdb table, and some are missing; sequencing was by immunoSEQ multiplex PCR. The repertoire table contains approximately 110,000 clones. The specimen sequenced was PBMCs. These receptors originate from a man aged 35 to 55 in good health and CMV-seronegative.

Here the CDR3 DNA reads TGCGCCAGCAGCCAAGGGACATTACAGGGGAGAGGCGAGACCCAGTACTTC. Protein: CASSQGTLQGRGETQYF. The V call is TRBV4-1, the J call TRBJ2-5; 7 bases match TRBD1. Germline V gene lookup returns CDR1 MGHRA and CDR2 YSYEKL. The V segment lost 1 base and the J segment 5 bases; nucleotides outside the gene matches: 13. The length of the CDR3 is 17 residues.

V gene TRBV19 combines with J gene TRBJ2-1; 8 nucleotides agree with TRBD1. The CDR3 has 16 residues. The V gene's germline CDR1 is LNHDA and CDR2 SQIVND (reference sequence). Trimming at V came to 1 base and at J to 5 bases, leaving 7 bases not matched to a gene. CDR3 loop: CASSIAGGRGNNEQFF. The CDR3 nucleotides read TGTGCCAGTAGTATAGCAGGGGGCAGAGGGAACAATGAGCAGTTCTTC.

The rearrangement uses TRBV28 and TRBJ2-7; D is unresolved. Trimming pared 1 base from V and 0 bases from J, leaving 10 bases between. The germline CDR1 and CDR2 sequences are MDHEN and SYDVKM. The CDR3 spans 15 residues. The DNA for the CDR3 is TGTGCCAGCAGTTTATATGCAGGCGACTCCTACGAGCAGTACTTC. Protein product: CASSLYAGDSYEQYF.

V gene TRBV5-6 combines with J gene TRBJ2-1; weak D call: TRBD1 (6 bases). There are 17 residues in the CDR3. Germline V gene data show CDR1 as SGHDT and CDR2 as YYEEEE. Deletions cut 2 bases from V and 5 bases from J, with 20 bases between. Written as DNA, the CDR3 is TGTGCCAGCAGCTTCTTACTACTCGACAGGTTCAACAATGAGCAGTTCTTC. Residues: CASSFLLLDRFNNEQFF.

The V call is TRBV11-3, the J call TRBJ2-7; D is unresolved. This CDR3 spans 13 amino acids. V dropped 1 base and J dropped 3 bases, with 7 bases sitting between them. CDR1 is SGHNT and CDR2 is YENEEA in the germline V gene. The CDR3 protein is CASSLGEYYEQYF. CDR3 DNA sequence: TGTGCCAGCAGCTTAGGAGAATACTACGAGCAGTACTTC.

The CDR3 reads CASSARLAQQAEQFF. The CDR3 nucleotides are TGTGCCAGCAGCGCCAGACTAGCTCAACAGGCTGAGCAGTTCTTC. The chain joins TRBV9 to TRBJ2-1; 7 bases fit TRBD2. Per germline, CDR1 SGDLS and CDR2 YYNGEE. The ends lost 3 bases at V and 9 bases at J; junction bases unmatched: 12. This CDR3 has 15 residues.

The gene calls are TRBV5-8 and TRBJ2-5, with 10 positions matching TRBD2. CDR1 SGHTS and CDR2 YDEGEE come from the germline V gene. This CDR3 has 15 residues. J lost 5 bases, V lost 4 bases, and 8 bases had no gene match. As DNA, the CDR3 is TGTGCCAGCAGCCCGAGCGGGAGGGCCCGGGAGACCCAGTACTTC. Protein sequence: CASSPSGRARETQYF.

V is TRBV13 and J is TRBJ2-5, with D unresolved. The ends were cut back, 7 bases at V and 4 bases at J, with 7 bases in the middle. Germline V gene data show CDR1 as PRHDT and CDR2 as FYEKMQ (reference sequence). This CDR3 has 11 residues. CDR3 coding DNA: TGTGCCAGCACCTCCGGAGAGACCCAGTACTTC. It is translated as CASTSGETQYF.

The gene calls are TRBV5-1 and TRBJ1-1, with 7 bases matching TRBD1. With V trimmed by 4 bases and J by 1 base, 4 bases remained unmatched. CDR1 SGHRS and CDR2 YFSETQ come from the germline V gene. The CDR3 is 14 amino acids. The CDR3 DNA sequence: TGCGCCAGCAGCCTCGGGACAGCGAACACTGAAGCTTTCTTT. It yields the protein CASSLGTANTEAFF. The variable domain in full, completed from reference TRBV5-1 and TRBJ1-1, reads KAGVTQTPRYLIKTRGQQVTLSCSPISGHRSVSWYQQTPGQGLQFLFEYFSETQRNKGNFPGRFSGRQFSNSRSEMNVSTLELGDSALYLCASSLGTANTEAFFGQGTRLTVV.

The CDR3 loop reads CASSLEGQRVYGYTF. The CDR3 region has the DNA TGTGCCAGCAGCTTAGAGGGACAGAGGGTCTATGGCTACACCTTC. The J gene is TRBJ1-2, the V gene TRBV7-3; 7 nucleotides agree with TRBD1. Germline assignment: CDR1 SGHTA and CDR2 FQGTGA. The ends lost 2 bases at V and 4 bases at J; junction bases unmatched: 7. This CDR3 is built from 15 residues.

V usage is TRBV5-4 and J usage is TRBJ2-3, with TRBD1 identical over 7 bases. Germline assignment: CDR1 SGHNT and CDR2 YYREEE (reference sequence). The CDR3 spans 16 residues. Trimming removed 0 bases from V and 1 base from J; junction bases left unmatched: 5. The CDR3 loop reads CASSLATQGGTDTQYF. The CDR3 region has the DNA TGTGCCAGCAGCTTGGCCACCCAGGGGGGCACAGATACGCAGTATTTT.

V usage is TRBV9 and J usage is TRBJ1-2; D is undetermined. Germline CDR1 reads SGDLS; CDR2 reads YYNGEE. The V gene lost 3 bases and the J gene lost 12 bases, with 18 bases spanning the gap. The CDR3 is 13 residues long. The CDR3 nucleotides read TGTGCCAGCAGCGCCAGCCCCGTTAGCGTGGACACCTTC. The encoded protein is CASSASPVSVDTF.

This rearrangement joins TRBV11-3 to TRBJ2-3; D gene ambiguous. Per germline, CDR1 SGHNT and CDR2 YENEEA. Trimming removed 5 bases from V and 6 bases from J, with 15 bases in between. CDR3 size: 14 residues. CDR3 sequence: CASSLSDESDTQYF. The CDR3 DNA is TGTGCCAGCAGCCTGAGCGATGAGTCGGATACGCAGTATTTT.

V usage is TRBV19 and J usage is TRBJ2-7; D is unclear. The CDR3 extends over 13 amino acids. V lost 0 bases, J lost 6 bases, and 9 bases lay in between. The germline gives CDR1 LNHDA, CDR2 SQIVND (reference sequence). The chain's CDR3 is CASSIDLSGEQYF. The CDR3 DNA sequence: TGTGCCAGTAGTATAGATCTTAGTGGCGAGCAGTACTTC.

The rearrangement joins TRBV15 to TRBJ2-5; D remains ambiguous. The CDR3 has 13 residues. Trimming removed 3 bases from V and 5 bases from J, with 10 bases in between. Germline CDR1 LNHNV, CDR2 YYDKDF (reference sequence). CDR3 nucleotides: TGTGCCACCAGCAGGTCACTGATGGAGACCCAGTACTTC. Encoded protein: CATSRSLMETQYF.